What follows is one TCR beta chain and its context. The antigen remains unidentified. The data are from a study of T cell repertoires in ileal Crohn's disease. Study details: At postoperative colonoscopy, neoterminal ileum biopsies were taken as M6.

Time point in this sample: neoterminal ileum biopsy at postoperative endoscopy, about 6 months after surgery. Study outcomes and limitations: Compared with CD4 T cells, sorted CD8 cells carried more expanded clones.

TCRdb keeps only in-frame clones here, not all; method: immunoSEQ multiplex PCR. This table has over 15,000 clones, 72% appearing once. Sequences were obtained from ileal tissue. The TCR was taken from an adult with Crohn's disease.

This chain's CDR3 is CASMGQSAYGYTF. CDR3 sequence (DNA): TGTGCCAGCATGGGACAGAGCGCCTATGGCTACACCTTC. V is TRBV2 and J is TRBJ1-2; 7 bases are a match to TRBD1. The length of the CDR3 is 13 residues. V lost 7 bases to trimming and J lost 4 bases; unmatched junction nucleotides: 6. Germline loops: CDR1 SNHLY, CDR2 FYNNEI.